The 21 T cell receptor beta chains below all came from one sample that was sequenced in a study of shared clonotypes between healthy human individuals. Generated by immunoSEQ multiplex PCR, the TCRdb table keeps only in-frame clones and is missing some. The sample has over a million clones, 70% to 80% seen once. The source material was memory CD4+ T cells from PBMCs. The subset here: CD45RA-negative fraction. The receptors stem from a man in his late teens or twenties in good health. Some clones in this sample may be carry-over from other donors' samples.

The gene calls are TRBV27 and TRBJ2-7, with 10 nucleotides matching TRBD2. The V segment lost 6 bases and the J segment 6 bases; nucleotides outside the gene matches: 11. The CDR3 totals 15 residues. In germline, CDR1 is MNHEY, CDR2 SMNVEV (reference sequence). CDR3 loop: CASRKEIAGGGEQYF. In nucleotides, the CDR3 is TGTGCCAGCAGGAAAGAAATAGCGGGAGGCGGCGAGCAGTACTTC.

This clone was detected only once. This CDR3 reads CASSPNPGRGSSYEQYF. The DNA for the CDR3 is TGTGCCAGCAGCCCAAACCCGGGACGGGGAAGCTCCTACGAGCAGTACTTC. J is TRBJ2-7 and V is TRBV7-9; either TRBD1 or TRBD2 may supply D (5 bases each). Germline V lookup: CDR1 SEHNR, CDR2 FQNEAQ (reference sequence). This CDR3 comprises 17 residues. Trimming shortened V by 5 bases and J by 0 bases, and 20 bases separated the two germline ends.

The chain's CDR3 is CASSLYTGHYEQYF. The CDR3 bases are TGTGCCAGCAGCTTATACACAGGACACTACGAGCAGTACTTC. The chain joins TRBV7-3 to TRBJ2-7, with D maybe TRBD1 (5 bases). V lost 2 bases to trimming and J lost 3 bases, with 11 bases between them. The germline CDR1 and CDR2 sequences are SGHTA and FQGTGA. This CDR3 has 14 residues.

The chain employs TRBV6-1 and TRBJ1-4, with D possibly being TRBD1 (5 bases). V was shortened by 4 bases and J by 6 bases, with 15 bases between the two germline ends. CDR3 length equals 15 residues. CDR1 and CDR2 from the germline V gene are MNHNS and SASEGT. As DNA, the CDR3 is TGTGCCAGCAGTGGATACGGGACTGACGATGAAAAACTGTTTTTT. Translating gives CASSGYGTDDEKLFF.

This clone showed up many times. This CDR3 is also generated by other DNA sequences in the sample. The rearrangement joins TRBV11-3 to TRBJ2-2, with D possibly being TRBD2 (7 bases). V was pared by 1 base and J by 2 bases, with 8 bases between. Germline V lookup: CDR1 SGHNT, CDR2 YENEEA. This CDR3 region has 15 residues. The CDR3, as DNA: TGTGCCAGCAGCTTAGGCGGGGGCAACACCGGGGAGCTGTTTTTT. It encodes CASSLGGGNTGELFF.

This clone was detected only once. The genes are TRBV28 and TRBJ2-7; 8 nucleotides match TRBD1. CDR1 MDHEN and CDR2 SYDVKM come from the germline V gene. CDR3 length: 13 residues. Unmatched junction bases numbered 3, after V lost 5 bases and J lost 3 bases. CDR3: CASSQTGGYEQYF. The CDR3 nucleotides are TGTGCCAGCAGTCAAACAGGGGGCTACGAGCAGTACTTC.

This clone was counted at least ten times. V is TRBV7-8 and J is TRBJ2-1, with D unresolved. CDR3 length equals 12 residues. Germline CDR1 reads SGHVS; CDR2 reads FQNEAQ. Trimming cost V 3 bases and J 7 bases, with 7 bases left between them. CDR3 protein: CASSLDANEQFF. The CDR3 DNA reads as TGTGCCAGCAGCTTGGATGCTAATGAGCAGTTCTTC.

The chain employs TRBV19 and TRBJ1-4, with D possibly being TRBD1 (5 bases). The CDR3 has 14 amino acids. Trimming shortened V by 7 bases and J by 6 bases, and 15 bases separated the two germline ends. Germline V CDR1 and CDR2: LNHDA, SQIVND (reference sequence). In DNA, the CDR3 is TGTGCCAGTACCCCCGGAGAGGGGTATGAAAAACTGTTTTTT. It yields the protein CASTPGEGYEKLFF.

This clone was seen once. The chain couples TRBV7-2 to TRBJ2-3; maybe TRBD2 (6 bases). V shed 0 bases and J shed 1 base, with 11 bases lying between them. CDR1 and CDR2 (germline): SGHTA, FQGNSA. This CDR3 has 16 amino acids. The CDR3 region is CASSLALAPGTDTQYF. The CDR3 coding sequence is TGTGCCAGCAGCTTAGCACTAGCCCCTGGCACAGATACGCAGTATTTT.

DNA for the CDR3: TGTGCCAGCAGCGAAAGATTAGCCAAGGGGGGACGAACCGGGGAGCTGTTTTTT. Protein sequence: CASSERLAKGGRTGELFF. The chain couples TRBV27 to TRBJ2-2; D possibly uses TRBD1 or TRBD2 (6 bases each). V shed 6 bases and J shed 5 bases, with 25 bases lying between them. Germline V gene data show CDR1 as MNHEY and CDR2 as SMNVEV (reference sequence). The CDR3 is 18 residues long.

CDR3 coding DNA: TGTGCCAGCAGCTTGGCGCAGGGGGCCAGGCAGGATACGCAGTATTTT. It specifies CASSLAQGARQDTQYF. The chain combines TRBV5-5 with TRBJ2-3; 8 bases map to TRBD1. The CDR3 consists of 16 residues. Trimming removed 0 bases from V and 6 bases from J; junction bases left unmatched: 9. Per germline, CDR1 SGHKS and CDR2 YYEKEE (reference sequence).

The genes are TRBV28 and TRBJ1-4; possibly TRBD1 for D (6 bases). Trimming removed 1 base at V and 4 bases at J, with 22 bases between. Germline loops: CDR1 MDHEN, CDR2 SYDVKM. The CDR3 loop spans 19 amino acids. CDR3 nucleotides: TGTGCCAGCAGTTTATTCCGGCTCCCGGGGGGCGCGGGTAATGAAAAACTGTTTTTT. It translates to CASSLFRLPGGAGNEKLFF.

The gene calls are TRBV5-4 and TRBJ2-1; D ambiguous. V lost 3 bases and J lost 9, with 16 bases in between. The CDR3 consists of 14 residues. From germline, CDR1 is SGHNT and CDR2 YYREEE (reference sequence). The CDR3 nucleotides are TGTGCCAGCAGCTCCCCGGGTGGCTGGGGTGAGCAGTTCTTC. This codes for CASSSPGGWGEQFF.

The CDR3 DNA sequence: TGTGCCACCAGCAGAGATCCGTTGTTTGGGGGATATGGCTACACCTTC. Its protein is CATSRDPLFGGYGYTF. The chain joins TRBV15 to TRBJ1-2, with D possibly TRBD1 on 5 matching bases. Germline values: CDR1 LNHNV, CDR2 YYDKDF (reference sequence). This CDR3 contains 16 residues. V lost 0 bases to trimming and J lost 5 bases, with 16 bases between them.

A remark on this clone: Within the sample, other DNA sequences also encode this same CDR3. This chain connects TRBV5-1 to TRBJ2-7; D is unclear. This CDR3 spans 12 amino acids. The germline V gene has CDR1 SGHRS and CDR2 YFSETQ. Trimming shortened V by 4 bases and J by 3 bases, and 8 bases separated the two germline ends. For the CDR3, the DNA is TGCGCCAGCAGCCTTGACAACTACGAGCAGTACTTC. It yields the protein CASSLDNYEQYF.

This sequence joins TRBV5-4 and TRBJ2-3; D remains unclear. The CDR3 consists of 14 residues. V dropped 5 bases and J dropped 2 bases, with 12 bases sitting between them. Germline assignment: CDR1 SGHNT and CDR2 YYREEE (reference sequence). The CDR3: CASRNREVTDTQYF. The CDR3 nucleotides are TGTGCCAGCAGGAACAGAGAAGTCACAGATACGCAGTATTTT. Supplemented by reference TRBV5-4 and TRBJ2-3, the full variable domain reads ETGVTQSPTHLIKTRGQQVTLRCSSQSGHNTVSWYQQALGQGPQFIFQYYREEENGRGNFPPRFSGLQFPNYSSELNVNALELDDSALYLCASRNREVTDTQYFGPGTRLTVL.

V and J are TRBV29-1 and TRBJ1-4, with a possible D match to TRBD1 (6 bases). The CDR3 totals 13 residues. CDR1 is SQVTM and CDR2 is ANQGSEA in the germline V gene. V lost 7 bases and J 8 bases, leaving 17 bases between the germline ends. CDR3 bases: TGCAGCGCCCTGGGGGGGCCGGGGGAAAAACTGTTTTTT. Encoded protein: CSALGGPGEKLFF.

The chain couples TRBV5-8 to TRBJ2-5; weak D call: TRBD2 (6 bases). Per the germline V gene, CDR1 is SGHTS and CDR2 is YDEGEE. With 0 bases removed from V and 2 bases from J, the gap between germline ends came to 8 bases. The CDR3 is 14 amino acids. CDR3 residues: CASSLGDFQETQYF. The CDR3 bases are TGTGCCAGCAGCTTGGGGGACTTTCAAGAGACCCAGTACTTC.

This sequence joins TRBV11-2 and TRBJ1-2; D unclear. The CDR3 consists of 16 residues. The V end lost 5 bases, the J end lost 0 bases, and 16 bases lay between the germline ends. In germline, CDR1 is SGHAT, CDR2 FQNNGV. The CDR3 DNA is TGTGCCAGCAGCGTGGGCCCGCGTCCAGCTAACTATGGCTACACCTTC. Its translation is CASSVGPRPANYGYTF.

The chain couples TRBV10-2 to TRBJ1-5; D unresolved. This CDR3 is 14 amino acids long. The V and J ends lost 1 base and 7 bases respectively, with 11 bases between them. Looked up from germline, CDR1 is WSHSY and CDR2 is SAAADI. This chain's CDR3 is CASSELREGQPQHF. CDR3 nucleotide sequence: TGCGCCAGCAGTGAGTTAAGGGAAGGACAGCCCCAGCATTTT.

The V and J genes are TRBV7-6 and TRBJ2-4, with D perhaps matching TRBD2 (6 bases). V was clipped by 4 bases and J by 1 base, with 17 bases between them. This CDR3 contains 17 residues. The germline gives CDR1 SGHVS, CDR2 FNYEAQ. In DNA form, the CDR3 reads TGTGCCAGCAGCTCCGGAGGGTTAGAGGAGGCCAAAAACATTCAGTACTTC. It specifies CASSSGGLEEAKNIQYF.